These 6 T cell receptor beta chains share one sample of origin, sequenced in a study of T-cell reconstitution after alpha-beta-depleted transplantation in children. The TCRbeta library was prepared with unique molecular identifiers. A single record per CDR3 protein comes from TCRdb applying MiXCR to the PCR reads. The sample yields a few hundred thousand distinct CDR3 sequences, approximately 11% seen once. The sequencing used PBMCs from the stem cell graft donor, collected from the stem cell graft. The receptors shown here come from a human donor who donated a stem cell graft to a child with acute myeloid leukemia.

V is TRBV19 and J is TRBJ2-3, with TRBD2 matching 11 bases. With 5 bases clipped from V and 6 bases from J, the junction kept 10 bases outside the gene matches. This CDR3 spans 16 amino acids. Germline loops: CDR1 LNHDA, CDR2 SQIVND (reference sequence). CDR3 bases: TGTGCCAGTAGTCGGCTAGCGGGGGGACTCTTGGATACGCAGTATTTT. This gives the protein CASSRLAGGLLDTQYF.

This clonotype came up a few times. The J gene is TRBJ2-5, the V gene TRBV7-2; 8 bases fit TRBD2. CDR3 length: 16 residues. V lost 4 bases, J lost 6 bases, and 13 bases stayed unmatched. Germline V gene lookup returns CDR1 SGHTA and CDR2 FQGNSA. The CDR3 sequence: CASSSPGAGGIKTQYF. The CDR3, as DNA: TGTGCCAGCAGCTCACCAGGGGCGGGAGGCATAAAGACCCAGTACTTC.

This clonotype was recorded at least ten times. V is TRBV13 and J is TRBJ2-5, with 9 bases fitting TRBD1. This CDR3 region has 14 residues. CDR1 and CDR2 (germline): PRHDT, FYEKMQ (reference sequence). The V and J ends lost 5 bases and 4 bases, in that order; junction bases with no gene match: 5. CDR3 sequence: CASSIRQGGETQYF. In nucleotides, the CDR3 is TGTGCCAGCAGCATCAGACAGGGGGGAGAGACCCAGTACTTC.

This clonotype was picked up a small number of times. The V call is TRBV7-9, the J call TRBJ2-2, with D tentatively TRBD1 or TRBD2 (5 bases each). This CDR3 has 17 amino acids. Germline CDR1 and CDR2: SEHNR and FQNEAQ (reference sequence). V lost 0 bases, J lost 2 bases, and 13 bases lay in between. CDR3 in amino acids: CASSLAQRGANTGELFF. For the CDR3, the DNA is TGTGCCAGCAGCTTAGCGCAGAGAGGGGCCAACACCGGGGAGCTGTTTTTT.

The chain links TRBV9 to TRBJ2-3, with D perhaps being TRBD1 or TRBD2 (6 bases each). CDR1 is SGDLS, CDR2 YYNGEE, per germline. The CDR3 sequence is 15 residues long. The V and J ends lost 0 bases and 2 bases respectively, with 10 bases between them. CDR3 region: CASSVAGADTDTQYF. In DNA form, the CDR3 reads TGTGCCAGCAGCGTAGCGGGGGCCGACACAGATACGCAGTATTTT.

This clonotype appeared a few times. The chain carries TRBV20-1 and TRBJ2-5, with D possibly TRBD2 on 5 matching bases. This CDR3 has 17 residues. The V and J ends lost 1 base and 3 bases respectively, with 21 bases between them. CDR1 is DFQATT and CDR2 is SNEGSKA in the germline V gene (reference sequence). CDR3 protein: CSARAIATINTKETQYF. The CDR3 DNA reads TGCAGTGCTAGAGCCATCGCGACTATCAACACAAAAGAGACCCAGTACTTC.